These T cell receptor beta chains were read from a single sample in a study of identical twins. From the 5' RACE reads, TCRdb called clonotypes with MiXCR, one entry per CDR3 protein. The table includes roughly 220,000 distinct CDR3 sequences, 5.5% to 7.5% detected once. The sample was also reused in another study, on T cells expressing NK-cell markers.

The source material was CD8+ T cells sorted from blood. Receptors were obtained from a woman between 18 and 30 years old in good health. CDR3s include the opening cysteine and the closing phenylalanine or tryptophan. A D gene is named only where the DNA matches it firmly. Expanded clones get a size class; other rows say once, few or many, or leave the size out.

clone_size,v_call,d_call,j_call,cdr3_aa,cdr3_nt
few,TRBV6-5,TRBD2,TRBJ2-3,CASSYRGGGPDTQYF,TGTGCCAGCAGTTACCGCGGGGGTGGTCCAGATACGCAGTATTTT
.,TRBV5-1,.,TRBJ1-2,CASSMTEGGYTF,TGCGCCAGCAGCATGACAGAGGGCGGCTACACCTTC
.,TRBV20-1,.,TRBJ1-2,CSARDAGGAHYGYTF,TGCAGTGCTAGAGATGCGGGGGGGGCCCACTATGGCTACACCTTC
many,TRBV3-1,TRBD2,TRBJ2-7,CASSVDTSGVQYEQYF,TGTGCCAGCAGCGTGGATACTAGCGGGGTTCAGTACGAGCAGTACTTC
few,TRBV14,TRBD1,TRBJ2-7,CASSPQGVPYEQYF,TGTGCCAGCAGCCCTCAGGGGGTCCCCTACGAGCAGTACTTC
few,TRBV7-3,TRBD1,TRBJ2-1,CASSSQGVKYNEQFF,TGTGCCAGCAGCTCCCAGGGGGTGAAATACAATGAGCAGTTCTTC
few,TRBV27,.,TRBJ1-1,CASSYGPLLNTEAFF,TGTGCCAGCAGTTATGGGCCTCTACTGAACACTGAAGCTTTCTTT
many,TRBV7-9,.,TRBJ2-1,CASSLRGGLDNEQFF,TGTGCCAGCAGCTTACGCGGCGGCCTTGACAATGAGCAGTTCTTC
few,TRBV7-2,.,TRBJ2-1,CASTGHNEQFF,TGTGCCAGCACGGGGCACAATGAGCAGTTCTTC
many,TRBV12-3/TRBV12-4,TRBD1,TRBJ1-1,CASRTTGGSEAFF,TGTGCCAGCAGAACTACAGGGGGCTCTGAAGCTTTCTTT
few,TRBV9,.,TRBJ2-5,CASSPAQGGGETQYF,TGTGCCAGCAGCCCGGCTCAGGGGGGTGGAGAGACCCAGTACTTC
many,TRBV27,.,TRBJ2-1,CASSLVGSYNEQFF,TGTGCCAGCAGTTTAGTCGGAAGCTACAATGAGCAGTTCTTC
many,TRBV29-1,.,TRBJ2-4,CSVLEQNIQYF,TGCAGCGTTCTGGAGCAAAACATTCAGTACTTC
many,TRBV7-9,TRBD2,TRBJ2-3,CASRSGTSGVTDTQYF,TGTGCCAGCAGATCCGGGACTAGCGGAGTCACAGATACGCAGTATTTT
.,TRBV20-1,.,TRBJ1-1,CSATDRWNTEAFF,TGCAGTGCAACGGACAGATGGAACACTGAAGCTTTCTTT
many,TRBV12-3/TRBV12-4,.,TRBJ2-1,CASSLKGGKGNEQFF,TGTGCCAGCAGTTTAAAAGGAGGGAAAGGAAATGAGCAGTTCTTC
few,TRBV6-5,.,TRBJ2-7,CASSYSGAYEQYF,TGTGCCAGCAGTTACTCGGGTGCCTACGAGCAGTACTTC
few,TRBV6-2/TRBV6-3,.,TRBJ2-1,CASTKRESRVNEQFF,TGTGCCAGCACGAAAAGGGAGTCCAGGGTCAATGAGCAGTTCTTC
few,TRBV9,.,TRBJ1-2,CASDAYGYTF,TGTGCCAGCGACGCCTATGGCTACACCTTC
few,TRBV7-9,.,TRBJ1-1,CASSLMAEAFF,TGTGCCAGCAGCTTAATGGCTGAAGCTTTCTTT
.,TRBV7-9,.,TRBJ2-5,CASSFRTGSAPETQYF,TGTGCCAGCAGCTTTAGAACAGGGAGTGCTCCAGAGACCCAGTACTTC
few,TRBV7-9,.,TRBJ1-4,CASSKAGEKLFF,TGTGCCAGCAGCAAGGCGGGAGAAAAACTGTTTTTT
few,TRBV14,.,TRBJ1-1,CASSQERGGAFF,TGTGCCAGCAGCCAAGAAAGGGGTGGTGCTTTCTTT
.,TRBV11-2,.,TRBJ2-1,CASSPGRVSHNEQFF,TGTGCCAGCAGCCCCGGCAGAGTGTCGCACAATGAGCAGTTCTTC
.,TRBV12-3/TRBV12-4,.,TRBJ1-4,CASSLNQKLFF,TGTGCCAGCAGTTTGAACCAAAAACTGTTTTTT
.,TRBV2,TRBD1,TRBJ1-1,CASRSFPGQGVGDTEAFF,TGTGCCAGCAGGTCGTTCCCGGGACAGGGGGTCGGAGACACTGAAGCTTTCTTT
many,TRBV19,.,TRBJ2-2,CASSLWAGDTGELFF,TGTGCCAGTAGTCTCTGGGCAGGGGACACCGGGGAGCTGTTTTTT
.,TRBV11-3,.,TRBJ2-1,CASAWGDEQFF,TGTGCCAGCGCCTGGGGCGATGAGCAGTTCTTC
many,TRBV21-1,.,TRBJ1-4,CASSNLQTGRSEKLFF,TGTGCCAGCAGCAACCTTCAGACCGGGAGAAGTGAAAAACTGTTTTTT
few,TRBV6-5,.,TRBJ1-1,CASSYVGGLNTEAFF,TGTGCCAGCAGTTATGTGGGGGGACTGAACACTGAAGCTTTCTTT
many,TRBV2,TRBD2,TRBJ2-1,CASSRPGLAGDLSSYNEQFF,TGTGCCAGCAGTCGACCGGGACTAGCGGGGGACCTTAGCTCCTACAATGAGCAGTTCTTC
.,TRBV27,.,TRBJ2-1,CASSPYTSYNEQFF,TGTGCCAGCAGTCCCTATACTAGCTACAATGAGCAGTTCTTC
many,TRBV5-1,.,TRBJ2-1,CASSFQGSYNEQFF,TGCGCCAGCAGCTTCCAAGGATCCTACAATGAGCAGTTCTTC
few,TRBV10-2,TRBD1,TRBJ1-5,CASSLQGASNQPQHF,TGCGCCAGCAGTCTTCAGGGGGCTAGCAATCAGCCCCAGCATTTT
few,TRBV20-1,.,TRBJ1-5,CSARATAYNQPQHF,TGCAGTGCTAGAGCTACAGCTTACAATCAGCCCCAGCATTTT
few,TRBV6-5,.,TRBJ1-6,CASSYGHLRWALHF,TGTGCCAGCAGTTACGGGCACCTAAGGTGGGCCCTCCACTTT
few,TRBV7-6,.,TRBJ2-7,CASSLALGGIYEQYF,TGTGCCAGCAGCTTAGCGCTAGGGGGTATCTACGAGCAGTACTTC
many,TRBV28,TRBD1,TRBJ1-1,CASSPRTGWNTEAFF,TGTGCCAGCAGTCCCCGGACAGGGTGGAACACTGAAGCTTTCTTT
few,TRBV16,.,TRBJ1-5,CASSLFRGRGNQPQHF,TGTGCCAGCAGCCTATTTCGGGGTCGGGGCAATCAGCCCCAGCATTTT
.,TRBV27,TRBD1,TRBJ2-5,CASSPGQGQTQYF,TGTGCCAGCAGCCCCGGACAGGGTCAGACCCAGTACTTC
many,TRBV12-3/TRBV12-4,.,TRBJ2-7,CASSFGGSYEQYF,TGTGCCAGCAGTTTTGGGGGGTCCTACGAGCAGTACTTC
many,TRBV5-1,TRBD2,TRBJ2-5,CASSQLGSGSPGQETQYF,TGCGCCAGCAGCCAGCTGGGTAGCGGGAGTCCAGGCCAAGAGACCCAGTACTTC
.,TRBV20-1,.,TRBJ2-1,CSALLDRLYEQFF,TGCAGTGCCCTACTAGACAGGCTTTATGAGCAGTTCTTC
many,TRBV7-8,TRBD2,TRBJ2-1,CASSLARGLAGVDEQFF,TGTGCCAGCAGCTTAGCGCGGGGACTAGCGGGAGTGGACGAGCAGTTCTTC
few,TRBV12-3/TRBV12-4,.,TRBJ1-5,CASSSSEQPQHF,TGTGCCAGCAGTTCCTCGGAACAGCCCCAGCATTTT
.,TRBV20-1,.,TRBJ2-5,CSARGMVDIEETQYF,TGCAGTGCTAGAGGAATGGTAGACATAGAAGAGACCCAGTACTTC
few,TRBV12-3/TRBV12-4,.,TRBJ2-7,CASSLARSTYEQYF,TGTGCCAGCAGTTTAGCGCGAAGCACGTACGAGCAGTACTTC
.,TRBV5-1,TRBD1,TRBJ1-2,CASSFGTEGYTF,TGCGCCAGCAGCTTCGGGACAGAAGGCTACACCTTC